These T cell receptor beta chains were read from a single sample in a study of CD8+ T cells in alopecia areata. Data came from immunoSEQ multiplex PCR; TCRdb stores just in-frame clones and leaves some out. The sample records 80,000 to 95,000 clones, about 40% being singletons. The sample in question was CD8+ T cells sorted from blood, obtained at week 24, from a patient treated with tofacitinib. These receptors originate from a human donor with alopecia areata. The CDR3 runs from the conserved cysteine through the conserved F or W. D genes are given only for firm matches. Where a row states a size, it is once, few, many or the class of an expanded clone; other rows omit it.

J | length | V | D | size | DNA | CDR3
TRBJ2-7 | 14 | TRBV2 | NA | once | TGTGCCAGCAGTGAGTTTAGGGTCAGCGACGAGCAGTACTTC | CASSEFRVSDEQYF
TRBJ2-7 | 12 | TRBV25-1 | NA | few | TGTGCCAGCAGTGAATCTGAGTACGAGCAGTACTTC | CASSESEYEQYF
TRBJ2-1 | 12 | TRBV4-2 | NA | NA | TGTGCCAGCAGCCAAGATGGACTTGAGCAGTTCTTC | CASSQDGLEQFF
TRBJ1-1 | 13 | TRBV27 | NA | few | TGTGCCAGCAGTTTATCCTGGCACACTGAAGCTTTCTTT | CASSLSWHTEAFF
TRBJ2-1 | 16 | TRBV11-2 | NA | NA | TGTGCCAGCAGCTCCCGCCGGGGAGGGGGTGGGAATGAGCAGTTCTTC | CASSSRRGGGGNEQFF
TRBJ2-7 | 14 | TRBV19 | NA | NA | TGTGCCAGTAGTGCCTTAGGATACTCCTACGAGCAGTACTTC | CASSALGYSYEQYF
TRBJ1-1 | 11 | TRBV11-2 | NA | few | TGTGCCAGCCATAAGCGGACTGAAGCTTTCTTT | CASHKRTEAFF
TRBJ2-7 | 11 | TRBV29-1 | TRBD2 | NA | TGCAGCGCTGGGAGGGAGGACGAGCAGTACTTC | CSAGREDEQYF
TRBJ2-7 | 14 | TRBV6-5 | NA | NA | TGTGCCAGCAGTTACTCGGGACGGTACTACGAGCAGTACTTC | CASSYSGRYYEQYF
TRBJ2-7 | 15 | TRBV28 | TRBD1 | NA | TGTGCCAGCAGTTTTACCGACAGGGGAGGTTACGAGCAGTACTTC | CASSFTDRGGYEQYF
TRBJ2-1 | 10 | TRBV2 | TRBD1 | NA | TGTGCCACCATACAGGGGCAACAGTTCTTC | CATIQGQQFF
TRBJ2-5 | 14 | TRBV5-1 | NA | NA | TGCGCCAGCAGCTGGCCCAGGGTTGAAGAGACCCAGTACTTC | CASSWPRVEETQYF
TRBJ1-1 | 14 | TRBV6-5 | NA | NA | TGTGCCAGCAGTTACTCGGGGGGGACCCGAGAAGCTTTCTTT | CASSYSGGTREAFF
TRBJ2-7 | 15 | TRBV15 | TRBD1 | NA | TGTGCCACCAGCAGAGCCCCGGGACAGGGTCACGAGCAGTACTTC | CATSRAPGQGHEQYF
TRBJ2-7 | 15 | TRBV5-1 | TRBD1 | NA | TGCGCCAGCAGCGACCGGGACAGGGTTCTCCACGAGCAGTACTTC | CASSDRDRVLHEQYF